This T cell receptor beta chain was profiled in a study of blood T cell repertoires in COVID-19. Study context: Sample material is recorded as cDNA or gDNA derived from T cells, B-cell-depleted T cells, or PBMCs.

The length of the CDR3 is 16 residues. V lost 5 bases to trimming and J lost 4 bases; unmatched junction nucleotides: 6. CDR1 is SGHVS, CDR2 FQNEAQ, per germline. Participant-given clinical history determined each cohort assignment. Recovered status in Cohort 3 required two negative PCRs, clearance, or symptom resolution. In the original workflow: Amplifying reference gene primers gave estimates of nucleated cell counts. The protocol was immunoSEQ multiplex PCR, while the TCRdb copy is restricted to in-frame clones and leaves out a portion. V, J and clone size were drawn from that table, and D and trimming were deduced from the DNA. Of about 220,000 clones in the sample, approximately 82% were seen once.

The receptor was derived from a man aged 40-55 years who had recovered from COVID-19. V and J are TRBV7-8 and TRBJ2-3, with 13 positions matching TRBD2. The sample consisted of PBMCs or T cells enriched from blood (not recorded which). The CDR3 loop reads CASSPTSGRMADTQYF. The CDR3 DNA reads TGTGCCAGCAGCCCGACTAGCGGGAGGATGGCAGATACGCAGTATTTT.